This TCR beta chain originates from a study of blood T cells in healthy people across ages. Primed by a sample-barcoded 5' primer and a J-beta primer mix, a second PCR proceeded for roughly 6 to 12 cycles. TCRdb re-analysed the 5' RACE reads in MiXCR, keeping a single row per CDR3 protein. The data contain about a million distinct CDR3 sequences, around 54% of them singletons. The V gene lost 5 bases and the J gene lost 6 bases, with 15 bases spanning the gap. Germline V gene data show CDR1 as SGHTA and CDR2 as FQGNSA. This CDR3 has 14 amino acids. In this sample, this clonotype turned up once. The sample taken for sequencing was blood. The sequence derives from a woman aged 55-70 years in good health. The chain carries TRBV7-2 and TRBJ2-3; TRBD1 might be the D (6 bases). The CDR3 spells CASSSGQTSDTQYF. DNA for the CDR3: TGTGCCAGCAGCAGCGGACAGACTTCGGATACGCAGTATTTT.